This T cell receptor (beta chain) was sequenced during a study of T cell clonality in common variable immunodeficiency. Broader study findings: Links between repertoire features and CVID complications were heterogeneity-limited. Fewer TCRbeta clones were shared among CVID subjects than controls. In common variable immunodeficiency, TCR beta chains reportedly carried fewer deletions and N-nucleotide insertions.

Germline loops: CDR1 SGHVS, CDR2 FQNEAQ. V shed 5 bases and J 8 bases; nucleotides not matched to a gene: 7. This CDR3 region has 13 residues. This clone was seen repeatedly, ten times or more. Its antigen is as yet unknown. The read finishes 3 residues shy of the CDR3 end, and the germline J gene is used to complete it. Profiling relied on immunoSEQ multiplex PCR, and the TCRdb table lists in-frame clones only, not all of them. The sample contains about 64,000 clones, none occurring once; around 1.7% lies in the top ten. This sequence was found in a person aged 18 to 70 in good health. The J gene is TRBJ2-3, the V gene TRBV7-8; TRBD1 agrees at 7 bases. The sample consisted of peripheral blood mononuclear cells. Incomplete CDR3 DNA: TGTGCCAGCAGCCCACGGACAGGAGGTACG. Amino acid sequence: CASSPRTGGT. The CDR3, in full, reads CASSPRTGGTQYF.